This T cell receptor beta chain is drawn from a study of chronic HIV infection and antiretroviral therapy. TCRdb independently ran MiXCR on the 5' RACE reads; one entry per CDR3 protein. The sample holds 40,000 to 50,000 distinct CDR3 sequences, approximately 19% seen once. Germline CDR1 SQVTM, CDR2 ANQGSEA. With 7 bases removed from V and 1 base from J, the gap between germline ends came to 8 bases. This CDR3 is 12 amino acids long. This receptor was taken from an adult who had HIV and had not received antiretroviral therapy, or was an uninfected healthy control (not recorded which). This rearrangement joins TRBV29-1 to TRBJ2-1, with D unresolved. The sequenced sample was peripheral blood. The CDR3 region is CSARRSYNEQFF. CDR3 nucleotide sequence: TGCAGCGCCCGCCGTTCCTACAATGAGCAGTTCTTC.